This paragraph reports one T cell receptor (beta chain). What antigen it recognizes has not been identified. Base quality data are lacking; no much larger clone is found one base away. The method was the immunoSEQ multiplex PCR assay. TCRdb's version of the immuneACCESS table is confined to in-frame rearrangements and falls short of the full clone set. An unresolved V gene accounts for under half of the shortfall where checked; the remainder is of unknown origin. The sample yields 85,000 to 110,000 clones; around 89% were counted once. The biggest ten clones account for 15% to 20% of the sample. These data are taken from a study of control samples from healthy donors and cancer patients (dated by TCRdb to 2020 to 2021). Its CDR3 holds 16 amino acids, cysteine through phenylalanine. Of the read, only the CDR3 DNA is kept; its 48 bases are in frame from base 1. Based on the germline V gene, the CDR1 and CDR2 sequences are ENHRY and SYGVKD. The germline V end is reduced by 6 bases and the J end by 0 bases; junction bases left unmatched: 7.

Sequenced: PBMCs. Here the chain combines TRBV10-3 and TRBJ2-3; TRBD2 agrees with 9 junctional bases. The source of this sequence is a man aged 60-69 years with lung cancer. The DNA is as follows: TGTGCCATCAGCGAAGGGCTAGCGGGGAGCACAGATACGCAGTATTTT. This encodes CAISEGLAGSTDTQYF.